This T cell receptor (beta chain) was documented in a study of a mutant IDH1 vaccine in newly diagnosed glioma. Clones were read by immunoSEQ multiplex PCR, and TCRdb kept only the in-frame ones, dropping some. The table lists some 38,000 clones, roughly 76% of them singletons. The time point is: week 23, last vaccination. Doses comprised 300 ug of mutant IDH1 20-mer peptide each, plus topical imiquimod. The V and J ends lost 4 bases and 0 bases respectively, with 9 bases between them. The CDR3 loop spans 15 amino acids. The germline V gene encodes CDR1 SGHAT and CDR2 FQNNGV. This clone is labeled as medium-sized (0.01 to 0.1%). The antigen is not known.

This sample comprised PBMCs, obtained from a glioma patient whose treatment included an IDH1 peptide vaccine. The chain carries TRBV11-2 and TRBJ2-2; D possibly corresponds to TRBD1 (6 bases). The TCR was taken from a man between 40 and 49 years old with glioma. CDR3 protein: CASSWDMSNTGELFF. DNA of the CDR3: TGTGCCAGCAGCTGGGACATGTCGAACACCGGGGAGCTGTTTTTT. The entire variable domain, with the rest obtained from reference TRBV11-2 and TRBJ2-2, is as follows: EAGVAQSPRYKIIEKRQSVAFWCNPISGHATLYWYQQILGQGPKLLIQFQNNGVVDDSQLPKDRFSAERLKGVDSTLKIQPAKLEDSAVYLCASSWDMSNTGELFFGEGSRLTVL.